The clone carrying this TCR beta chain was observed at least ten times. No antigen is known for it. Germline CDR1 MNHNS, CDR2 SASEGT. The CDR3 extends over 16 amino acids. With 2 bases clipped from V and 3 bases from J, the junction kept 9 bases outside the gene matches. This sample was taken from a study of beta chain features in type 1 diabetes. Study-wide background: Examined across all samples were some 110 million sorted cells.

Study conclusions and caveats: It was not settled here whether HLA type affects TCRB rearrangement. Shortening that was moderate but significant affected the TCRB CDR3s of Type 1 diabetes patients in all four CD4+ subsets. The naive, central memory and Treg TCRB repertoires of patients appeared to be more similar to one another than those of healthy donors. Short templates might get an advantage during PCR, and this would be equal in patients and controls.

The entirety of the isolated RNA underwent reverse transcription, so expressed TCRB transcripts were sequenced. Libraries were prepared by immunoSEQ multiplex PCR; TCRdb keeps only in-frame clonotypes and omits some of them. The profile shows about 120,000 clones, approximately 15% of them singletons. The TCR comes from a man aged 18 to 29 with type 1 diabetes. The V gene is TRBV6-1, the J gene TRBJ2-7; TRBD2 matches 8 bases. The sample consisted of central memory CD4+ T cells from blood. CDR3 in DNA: TGTGCCAGCAGTGAATCTCCGGGACTAGGCGTCTACGAGCAGTACTTC. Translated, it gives CASSESPGLGVYEQYF.